This T cell receptor (beta chain) was obtained from a study of shared clonotypes between healthy human individuals. Sequencing was performed with immunoSEQ multiplex PCR; in TCRdb, only in-frame clones are kept and a portion is missing. The sample lists approximately 1.1 million clones, approximately 80% occurring once. The clonotype was recovered from a man between 18 and 35 years old in good health. Some clones in this sample may be carry-over from other donors' samples. Material for sequencing was memory CD4+ T cells from PBMCs. As for subset: CD45RA-negative fraction.

The CDR3 nucleotides read TGTGCCAGCAGCTTAGTCCCCCGCAAGAACACTGAAGCTTTCTTT. This gives the protein CASSLVPRKNTEAFF. This rearrangement joins TRBV7-2 to TRBJ1-1; D unresolved. Trimming left V 1 base short and J 1 base short, with 10 bases between. Germline CDR1 reads SGHTA; CDR2 reads FQGNSA. This CDR3 region has 15 residues.